This T cell receptor beta chain was documented in a study of blood T cells in healthy people across ages. The authors ran a second PCR of roughly 7 to 11 cycles using a sample-barcoded 5' primer and a J-beta primer mix. MiXCR was run by TCRdb on the 5' RACE reads, yielding one entry per CDR3 protein. The table lists 1.5 million to 2 million distinct CDR3 sequences, around half of them singletons. The receptor was isolated from a woman in her forties in good health. The material sequenced was blood.

The CDR3 loop reads CATSREVTGFSNEQFF. CDR3 sequence (DNA): TGTGCCACCAGCAGAGAGGTCACAGGGTTCTCCAATGAGCAGTTCTTC. The chain couples TRBV15 to TRBJ2-1, with D possibly being TRBD1 (6 bases). V gave up 0 bases and J gave up 6 bases, with 15 bases separating them. The CDR3 is 16 amino acids. Looked up from germline, CDR1 is LNHNV and CDR2 is YYDKDF (reference sequence).